A single sample is the source of the 31 T cell receptor beta chains below, sequenced in a study of cytotoxic CD8 clonotypes in ibrutinib-treated CLL. Sequencing was performed with immunoSEQ multiplex PCR; in TCRdb, only in-frame clones are kept and a portion is missing. The sample has around 310,000 clones, roughly 80% seen once. The sequenced sample was PBMCs, obtained before ibrutinib treatment. These receptors all stem from a human donor with chronic lymphocytic leukemia.

The chain couples TRBV18 to TRBJ1-2, with a weak D call TRBD1 (5 bases). Germline assignment: CDR1 KGHSH and CDR2 LQKENI. This CDR3 is 15 amino acids long. The V and J ends lost 1 base and 4 bases respectively, with 13 bases between them. CDR3: CASSPLPGTFYGYTF. Here the CDR3 DNA reads TGTGCCAGCTCACCACTTCCCGGGACCTTCTATGGCTACACCTTC.

The chain uses TRBV12-5 and TRBJ2-1, with D possibly called TRBD1 or TRBD2 (5 bases each). Germline-derived CDR1 and CDR2 are LGHNT and FRNRAP. V gave up 6 bases and J gave up 7 bases, with 16 bases separating them. This CDR3 contains 14 residues. The CDR3: CASGPGTGGNEQFF. CDR3 DNA sequence: TGTGCTAGTGGACCCGGGACGGGTGGGAATGAGCAGTTCTTC.

This clone occurred many times. The chain recombines TRBV28 with TRBJ2-3; D unclear. The CDR3 totals 15 residues. V shed 5 bases and J shed 2 bases, with 14 bases lying between them. Germline V gene lookup returns CDR1 MDHEN and CDR2 SYDVKM. The CDR3 nucleotides read TGTGCCAGCAGTCAACCTTCCGGGCTCACAGATACGCAGTATTTT. Its protein product is CASSQPSGLTDTQYF. The variable domain in full, with the rest retrieved from reference TRBV28 and TRBJ2-3, is DVKVTQSSRYLVKRTGEKVFLECVQDMDHENMFWYRQDPGLGLRLIYFSYDVKMKEKGDIPEGYSVSREKKERFSLILESASTNQTSMYLCASSQPSGLTDTQYFGPGTRLTVL.

The V gene is TRBV4-3, the J gene TRBJ2-7; 13 nucleotides align to TRBD2. The trim removed 5 bases at V and 4 bases at J, leaving 8 bases unmatched. In germline, CDR1 is LGHNA, CDR2 YSLEER. The CDR3 is made up of 16 amino acids. CDR3 sequence reads: CASSNGLAGAGYEQYF. As DNA, the CDR3 is TGCGCCAGCAGCAACGGACTAGCGGGAGCAGGATACGAGCAGTACTTC.

The chain uses TRBV5-4 and TRBJ1-1, with TRBD1 identical over 8 bases. This CDR3 comprises 13 residues. CDR1 is SGHNT, CDR2 YYREEE, per germline (reference sequence). Trimming removed 2 bases from V and 5 bases from J; junction bases left unmatched: 2. Here the CDR3 reads CASSFTGGTEAFF. The CDR3, as DNA: TGTGCCAGCAGCTTTACAGGGGGGACTGAAGCTTTCTTT.

The V call is TRBV27, the J call TRBJ1-5; maybe TRBD1 (6 bases). Trimming left V 6 bases short and J 0 bases short, with 12 bases between. CDR1 is MNHEY and CDR2 is SMNVEV in the germline V gene (reference sequence). This CDR3 spans 15 amino acids. The CDR3 DNA follows: TGTGCCAGCAGAGGGGGTTGGGGTAGCAATCAGCCCCAGCATTTT. Protein: CASRGGWGSNQPQHF.

The chain has TRBV11-2 and TRBJ2-3; perhaps TRBD2 as D (6 bases). Germline values: CDR1 SGHAT, CDR2 FQNNGV. V was cut by 3 bases and J by 4 bases, with 17 bases left in between. The CDR3 sequence is 16 residues long. The CDR3 DNA reads TGTGCCAGCAGCTTTCGGGGGACCAACCGACCAGATACGCAGTATTTT. This codes for CASSFRGTNRPDTQYF. Combining the CDR3 with reference TRBV11-2 and TRBJ2-3 gives the whole variable domain EAGVAQSPRYKIIEKRQSVAFWCNPISGHATLYWYQQILGQGPKLLIQFQNNGVVDDSQLPKDRFSAERLKGVDSTLKIQPAKLEDSAVYLCASSFRGTNRPDTQYFGPGTRLTVL.

The CDR3 bases are TGCAGCGGGACAGTCCTGGACGAGCAGTACTTC. Its protein product is CSGTVLDEQYF. This chain joins TRBV29-1 and TRBJ2-7, with D possibly TRBD1 on 6 matching bases. CDR3 length equals 11 residues. Per the germline V gene, CDR1 is SQVTM and CDR2 is ANQGSEA. V was shortened by 7 bases and J by 5 bases, with 12 bases between the two germline ends.

The rearrangement joins TRBV5-8 to TRBJ1-1; D call uncertain. Trimming removed 3 bases at V and 2 bases at J, with 14 bases between. Germline values: CDR1 SGHTS, CDR2 YDEGEE. The CDR3 covers 15 residues. The CDR3 sequence: CASSSKQKENTEAFF. DNA of the CDR3: TGTGCCAGCAGCTCGAAACAGAAAGAAAACACTGAAGCTTTCTTT.

The rearrangement uses TRBV5-4 and TRBJ2-5; D is ambiguous. The V and J ends lost 3 bases and 0 bases respectively, with 9 bases between them. Germline V CDR1 and CDR2: SGHNT, YYREEE (reference sequence). This CDR3 spans 14 amino acids. The CDR3 region has the DNA TGTGCCAGCAGCTATACTGGAGACCAAGAGACCCAGTACTTC. Its translation: CASSYTGDQETQYF.

The rearrangement links TRBV14 to TRBJ2-7; no reliable D call. The CDR3 contains 15 residues. V was clipped by 1 base and J by 4 bases, with 14 bases between them. Germline CDR1 is SGHDN and CDR2 is FVKESK. CDR3 in amino acids: CASSQGSSWVYEQYF. The DNA of the CDR3 is TGTGCCAGCAGCCAAGGTTCGTCGTGGGTTTACGAGCAGTACTTC.

This clone came up once. The V call is TRBV19, the J call TRBJ2-2, with D unclear. Trimming took off 5 bases at V and 4 bases at J, with 14 bases between the two ends. The CDR3 loop spans 15 amino acids. In germline, CDR1 is LNHDA, CDR2 SQIVND (reference sequence). Written as DNA, the CDR3 is TGTGCCAGTAGTGTCTGGGCCGGTGGCACCGGGGAGCTGTTTTTT. It is translated as CASSVWAGGTGELFF.

This clone was picked up one time. The chain couples TRBV7-2 to TRBJ2-2; no definite D call. Trimming shortened V by 5 bases and J by 3 bases, and 13 bases separated the two germline ends. The CDR3 is 15 amino acids. Per germline, CDR1 SGHTA and CDR2 FQGNSA. The CDR3 coding sequence is TGTGCCAGCAGCCCCCGCCGAGCCGACACCGGGGAGCTGTTTTTT. Protein sequence: CASSPRRADTGELFF. The full variable domain, completed using reference TRBV7-2 and TRBJ2-2, is GAGVSQSPSNKVTEKGKDVELRCDPISGHTALYWYRQSLGQGLEFLIYFQGNSAPDKSGLPSDRFSAERTGGSVSTLTIQRTQQEDSAVYLCASSPRRADTGELFFGEGSRLTVL.

The chain links TRBV14 to TRBJ1-1, with 7 nucleotides matching TRBD1. There are 15 residues in the CDR3. Germline CDR1 and CDR2: SGHDN and FVKESK. V lost 2 bases to trimming and J lost 2 bases; unmatched junction nucleotides: 5. The CDR3, as DNA: TGTGCCAGCAGCCAACGACAGGGACCAAACACTGAAGCTTTCTTT. It codes for CASSQRQGPNTEAFF.

The V and J genes are TRBV7-3 and TRBJ2-1; 9 bases agree with TRBD2. After removal of 2 bases from V and 5 bases from J, the junction contained 4 bases not matched to a gene. CDR1 and CDR2 (germline): SGHTA, FQGTGA. The CDR3 is 15 amino acids. DNA of the CDR3: TGTGCCAGCAGCTTAGATCTAGCGGGAAACAATGAGCAGTTCTTC. It encodes CASSLDLAGNNEQFF. The full variable domain, completed using reference TRBV7-3 and TRBJ2-1, is GAGVSQTPSNKVTEKGKYVELRCDPISGHTALYWYRQSLGQGPEFLIYFQGTGAADDSGLPNDRFFAVRPEGSVSTLKIQRTERGDSAVYLCASSLDLAGNNEQFFGPGTRLTVL.

This chain uses TRBV14 with TRBJ2-4; TRBD2 matches at 9 bases. The CDR3 consists of 17 residues. Germline CDR1 is SGHDN and CDR2 is FVKESK. Unmatched junction bases numbered 6, after V lost 1 base and J lost 2 bases. CDR3 sequence reads: CASSQVRLAATKNIQYF. The CDR3 DNA follows: TGTGCCAGCAGCCAAGTCCGACTAGCGGCTACCAAAAACATTCAGTACTTC.

V and J are TRBV29-1 and TRBJ2-1; TRBD2 aligns across 7 bases. Germline loops: CDR1 SQVTM, CDR2 ANQGSEA. The V gene end was trimmed by 7 bases and the J gene end by 9 bases; junction bases not matched to a gene: 15. The CDR3 is 14 amino acids. The CDR3 bases are TGCAGCGAATACTCTAGCGGCCCCGACAGTGAGCAGTTCTTC. Its translation is CSEYSSGPDSEQFF.

The chain uses TRBV4-2 and TRBJ1-5; D unclear. The CDR3 is 15 residues long. CDR1 is LGHNA and CDR2 is YNFKEQ in the germline V gene. Trimming stripped 0 bases from V and 3 bases from J, with 9 bases between. The CDR3 is CASSQDFGVNQPQHF. CDR3 DNA: TGTGCCAGCAGCCAAGATTTCGGGGTCAATCAGCCCCAGCATTTT.

V and J are TRBV30 and TRBJ1-3; D ambiguous. The CDR3 spans 14 residues. V lost 6 bases, J lost 4 bases, and 16 bases lay in between. Germline CDR1 reads GTSNPN; CDR2 reads SVGIG (reference sequence). The CDR3 region is CACLAGGLGNTIYF. The CDR3 DNA sequence: TGTGCCTGCCTGGCTGGAGGGCTCGGAAACACCATATATTTT.

The chain recombines TRBV9 with TRBJ2-6; 10 bases line up with TRBD1. Trimming took 3 bases from V and 2 from J; bases not matched to a gene: 5. The CDR3 has 17 residues. Germline lookup yields CDR1 SGDLS and CDR2 YYNGEE. CDR3 sequence: CASSAQTGGPGANVLTF. For the CDR3, the DNA is TGTGCCAGCAGCGCCCAGACAGGGGGCCCTGGGGCCAACGTCCTGACTTTC.

Notes on this clone: One end of the junction varies from germline; a read error may be responsible. The chain carries TRBV7-7 and TRBJ2-1; 9 bases align to TRBD2. Germline V gene sequence: CDR1 SSHAT, CDR2 FNYEAQ (reference sequence). The CDR3 has 15 amino acids. CDR3 coding DNA: TGTGCTAGCAGCTTCACTGGAGGACTAGCGTATGAGCAGTTCTTC. This gives the protein CASSFTGGLAYEQFF.

This sequence joins TRBV14 and TRBJ2-1, with D unresolved. V lost 4 bases and J 4 bases, leaving 11 bases between the germline ends. This CDR3 spans 14 amino acids. Germline-derived CDR1 and CDR2 are SGHDN and FVKESK. Here the CDR3 reads CASSLGSWYNEQFF. CDR3 nucleotide sequence: TGTGCCAGCAGCCTAGGTAGTTGGTACAATGAGCAGTTCTTC.

The chain uses TRBV28 and TRBJ2-4, with TRBD2 as a possible D gene (6 bases). The V gene lost 1 base and the J gene lost 0 bases, with 16 bases spanning the gap. The CDR3 has 18 amino acids. Germline CDR1 reads MDHEN; CDR2 reads SYDVKM. The CDR3 nucleotides are TGTGCCAGCAGTTTATCTGGTAGCGGAGCTCTAGCCAAAAACATTCAGTACTTC. Its protein product is CASSLSGSGALAKNIQYF.

The J gene is TRBJ2-7, the V gene TRBV7-9; D may be TRBD2 (6 bases). Germline V CDR1 and CDR2: SEHNR, FQNEAQ (reference sequence). The CDR3 is 14 amino acids. The ends were cut back, 2 bases at V and 7 bases at J, with 15 bases in the middle. For the CDR3, the DNA is TGTGCCAGCAGCTTAAATCCGGGAGTAAGTGAGCAGTACTTC. It encodes CASSLNPGVSEQYF.

The chain recombines TRBV11-3 with TRBJ2-5; 10 positions agree with TRBD1. In germline, CDR1 is SGHNT, CDR2 YENEEA. The CDR3 spans 17 residues. Trimming cost V 1 base and J 3 bases; bases outside gene matches: 8. CDR3 in DNA: TGTGCCAGCAGCTTAGGACGTTCGGGGACAGGGGAAGAGACCCAGTACTTC. Amino acids: CASSLGRSGTGEETQYF.

The chain's CDR3 is CASSDSFYNEQFF. In nucleotides, the CDR3 is TGTGCCAGCAGTGACTCTTTTTACAATGAGCAGTTCTTC. V and J are TRBV27 and TRBJ2-1; D remains unclear. V lost 5 bases, J lost 4 bases, and 9 bases lay in between. The CDR3 length is 13 residues. Germline V lookup: CDR1 MNHEY, CDR2 SMNVEV (reference sequence).

V gene TRBV18 combines with J gene TRBJ1-1; D is ambiguous. Trimming removed 3 bases at V and 1 base at J, with 9 bases between. Germline loops: CDR1 KGHSH, CDR2 LQKENI. This CDR3 has 14 amino acids. CDR3 loop: CASSPGTTNTEAFF. The CDR3, as DNA: TGTGCCAGCTCACCGGGCACTACGAACACTGAAGCTTTCTTT. The full variable domain, its missing parts supplied by reference TRBV18 and TRBJ1-1, is NAGVMQNPRHLVRRRGQEARLRCSPMKGHSHVYWYRQLPEEGLKFMVYLQKENIIDESGMPKERFSAEFPKEGPSILRIQQVVRGDSAAYFCASSPGTTNTEAFFGQGTRLTVV.

The V and J genes are TRBV19 and TRBJ2-2; 10 positions match TRBD1. Germline CDR1 and CDR2: LNHDA and SQIVND (reference sequence). CDR3 length equals 14 residues. V was clipped by 10 bases and J by 5 bases; unmatched bases: 7. The CDR3, as DNA: TGTGCCACCGAGGACAGGGGGTTTACCGGGGAGCTGTTTTTT. This gives the protein CATEDRGFTGELFF. The entire variable domain, with the rest obtained from reference TRBV19 and TRBJ2-2, is as follows: DGGITQSPKYLFRKEGQNVTLSCEQNLNHDAMYWYRQDPGQGLRLIYYSQIVNDFQKGDIAEGYSVSREKKESFPLTVTSAQKNPTAFYLCATEDRGFTGELFFGEGSRLTVL.

V usage is TRBV5-6 and J usage is TRBJ2-7, with no clear D. Trimming took 1 base from V and 0 from J, leaving 14 bases between them. Per germline, CDR1 SGHDT and CDR2 YYEEEE. The CDR3 consists of 16 residues. In nucleotides, the CDR3 is TGTGCCAGCAGCTTGTTCGGGCCCATGAGCTCCTACGAGCAGTACTTC. Translated, it gives CASSLFGPMSSYEQYF.

The chain has TRBV20-1 and TRBJ2-1; D ambiguous. The V gene's germline CDR1 is DFQATT and CDR2 SNEGSKA (reference sequence). V was cut by 3 bases and J by 9 bases, with 9 bases left in between. CDR3 size: 11 residues. This chain's CDR3 is CSARYDVEQFF. The CDR3 nucleotides read TGCAGTGCTAGGTATGATGTTGAGCAGTTCTTC.

This clone was detected only once. The chain recombines TRBV29-1 with TRBJ2-4; tentative D call: TRBD1 (5 bases). Trimming shortened V by 3 bases and J by 7 bases, and 13 bases separated the two germline ends. Germline loops: CDR1 SQVTM, CDR2 ANQGSEA. CDR3 length: 13 residues. The CDR3 coding sequence is TGCAGCGTTGATCCAGGGTACAGGAACATTCAGTACTTC. Translation: CSVDPGYRNIQYF. Looking up the rest from reference TRBV29-1 and TRBJ2-4 gives the full variable domain: SAVISQKPSRDICQRGTSLTIQCQVDSQVTMMFWYRQQPGQSLTLIATANQGSEATYESGFVIDKFPISRPNLTFSTLTVSNMSPEDSSIYLCSVDPGYRNIQYFGAGTRLSVL.